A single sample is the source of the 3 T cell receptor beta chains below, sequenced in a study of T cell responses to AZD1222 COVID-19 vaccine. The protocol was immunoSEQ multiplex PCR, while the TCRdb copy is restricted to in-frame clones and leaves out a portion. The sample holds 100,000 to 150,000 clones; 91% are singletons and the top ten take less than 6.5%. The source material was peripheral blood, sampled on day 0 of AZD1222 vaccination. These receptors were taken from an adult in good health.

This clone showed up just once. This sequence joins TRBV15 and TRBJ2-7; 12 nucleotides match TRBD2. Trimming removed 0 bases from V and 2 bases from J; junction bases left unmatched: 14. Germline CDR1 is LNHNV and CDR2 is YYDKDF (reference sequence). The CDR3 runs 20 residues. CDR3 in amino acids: CATSRDVGSSGRANPYEQYF. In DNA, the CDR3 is TGTGCCACCAGCAGAGATGTAGGGTCTAGCGGGAGGGCCAACCCCTACGAGCAGTACTTC.

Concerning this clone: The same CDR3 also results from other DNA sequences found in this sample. CDR3 protein: CASSEGVSPLHF. CDR3 bases: TGTGCCAGCTCCGAAGGAGTCTCACCCCTCCACTTT. J is TRBJ1-6 and V is TRBV2, with unresolved D. V was shortened by 8 bases and J by 10 bases, with 12 bases between the two germline ends. There are 12 residues in the CDR3. Per germline, CDR1 SNHLY and CDR2 FYNNEI.

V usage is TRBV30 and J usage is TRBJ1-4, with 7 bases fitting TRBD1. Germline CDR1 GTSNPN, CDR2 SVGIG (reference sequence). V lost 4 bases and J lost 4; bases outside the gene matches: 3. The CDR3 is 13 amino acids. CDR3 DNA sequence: TGTGCCTGGAACAGGGGAATTAATGAAAAACTGTTTTTT. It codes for CAWNRGINEKLFF.